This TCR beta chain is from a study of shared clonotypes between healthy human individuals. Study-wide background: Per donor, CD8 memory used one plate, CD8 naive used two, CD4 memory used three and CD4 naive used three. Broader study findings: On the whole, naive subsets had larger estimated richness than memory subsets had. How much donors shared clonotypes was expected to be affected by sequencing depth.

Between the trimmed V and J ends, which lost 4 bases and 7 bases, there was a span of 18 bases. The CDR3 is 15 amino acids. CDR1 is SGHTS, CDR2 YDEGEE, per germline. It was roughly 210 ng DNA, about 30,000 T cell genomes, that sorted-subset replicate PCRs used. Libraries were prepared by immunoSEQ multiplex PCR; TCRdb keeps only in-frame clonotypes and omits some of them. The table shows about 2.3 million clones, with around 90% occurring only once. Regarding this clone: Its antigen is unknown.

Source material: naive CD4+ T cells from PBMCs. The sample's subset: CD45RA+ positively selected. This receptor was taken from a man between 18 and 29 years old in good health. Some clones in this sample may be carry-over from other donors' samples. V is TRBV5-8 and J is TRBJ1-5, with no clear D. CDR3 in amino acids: CASSLAVAVHQPQHF. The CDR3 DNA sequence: TGTGCCAGCAGCCTGGCGGTGGCCGTCCACCAGCCCCAGCATTTT.